The sample holds a few counts of the clone carrying this T cell receptor (beta chain). This specimen belongs to a study of cytomegalovirus exposure and HLA in healthy donors. The CDR3 spans 15 residues. The germline V gene encodes CDR1 MNHEY and CDR2 SVGAGI. Trimming removed 0 bases at V and 1 base at J, with 7 bases between. The PCR contained 60 Vbeta and 13 Jbeta primers. Generated by immunoSEQ multiplex PCR, the TCRdb table keeps only in-frame clones and is missing some. The sample contains 120,000 to 150,000 clones, roughly 80% of which appear only once. The sequencing input was PBMCs. The chain combines TRBV6-5 with TRBJ1-3; D is possibly TRBD1 (5 bases). This clonotype was sampled from a female donor in good health and CMV-seronegative. CDR3 coding DNA: TGTGCCAGCAGTTACTCCAGGGATTCTGGAAACACCATATATTTT. Residues: CASSYSRDSGNTIYF.